This TCR beta chain was found in a study of blood T cell repertoires in COVID-19. Across the whole study: In each case, the material was cDNA or gDNA derived from T cells, B-cell-depleted T cells, or PBMCs.

This table comes from immunoSEQ multiplex PCR, and its TCRdb copy is limited to in-frame clones, with some not included. The sample lists 90,000 to 150,000 clones; 65% to 90% were seen once. CDR1 is MNHEY, CDR2 SVGAGI, per germline. CDR3 length equals 15 residues. Trimming shortened V by 7 bases and J by 2 bases, and 17 bases separated the two germline ends. The receptor's source is a man older than 75 with acute or convalescent COVID-19. This chain uses TRBV6-5 with TRBJ1-2, with D possibly TRBD1 on 6 matching bases. The specimen sequenced was peripheral blood. The CDR3 here is CASIQGRQGNYGYTF. The DNA for the CDR3 is TGTGCCAGCATTCAAGGACGGCAGGGGAACTATGGCTACACCTTC.